These T cell receptor beta chains were read from a single sample in a study of cytotoxic CD8 clonotypes in ibrutinib-treated CLL. The table came from immunoSEQ multiplex PCR; TCRdb's copy has only in-frame clones and leaves some out. The table shows fewer than 400,000 clones, with approximately 67% occurring only once. The starting material was PBMCs, obtained after 36 months of ibrutinib treatment. Source of these receptors: a human donor with chronic lymphocytic leukemia. Each CDR3 is given with its conserved first and last residue. A D gene is named only where the DNA matches it firmly. Expanded clones get a size class; other rows say once, few or many, or leave the size out.

-	TRBV23-1	-	TRBJ2-3	CASSDSGSSDTQYF	TGCGCCAGCAGTGACTCCGGGAGTTCAGATACGCAGTATTTT
TRBD2	TRBV4-3	-	TRBJ2-1	CASSPRTSGGNNEQFF	TGCGCCAGCAGCCCACGGACTAGCGGGGGTAACAATGAGCAGTTCTTC
TRBD2	TRBV7-9	few	TRBJ2-7	CASSQPGLARHEQYF	TGTGCCAGCAGCCAACCGGGACTAGCTCGACACGAGCAGTACTTC
-	TRBV4-1	-	TRBJ2-7	CASSPRADGSYEQYF	TGCGCCAGCAGCCCAAGAGCCGACGGCAGCTACGAGCAGTACTTC
TRBD1	TRBV4-3	-	TRBJ2-1	CASSLRDRDVEQFF	TGCGCCAGCAGCCTTCGGGACAGGGACGTTGAGCAGTTCTTC
TRBD1	TRBV2	few	TRBJ1-2	CASSDGTGGNGYTF	TGTGCCAGCAGTGACGGGACAGGGGGCAATGGCTACACCTTC
-	TRBV29-1	-	TRBJ2-3	CSVEQTGNEDTQYF	TGCAGCGTTGAACAGACGGGGAATGAAGATACGCAGTATTTT
-	TRBV11-2	-	TRBJ2-7	CASSGGHEQYF	TGTGCCAGCAGCGGGGGTCACGAGCAGTACTTC
TRBD2	TRBV27	-	TRBJ2-1	CASGYSGNEQFF	TGTGCCAGCGGATATAGCGGGAATGAGCAGTTCTTC
-	TRBV2	-	TRBJ1-1	CASSEARYLNTEAFF	TGTGCCAGCAGTGAAGCTCGGTACCTGAACACTGAAGCTTTCTTT
TRBD1	TRBV9	-	TRBJ1-2	CASSVAGGGKDGYTF	TGTGCCAGCAGCGTAGCGGGAGGGGGCAAGGACGGCTACACCTTC
-	TRBV4-3	-	TRBJ1-1	CASSQTLLNTEAFF	TGCGCCAGCAGCCAAACACTGTTGAACACTGAAGCTTTCTTT
-	TRBV29-1	-	TRBJ2-7	CSVELGGQYSYEQYF	TGCAGCGTCGAACTCGGGGGCCAGTACTCCTACGAGCAGTACTTC
TRBD2	TRBV7-8	-	TRBJ2-5	CASSLAAGGETQYF	TGTGCCAGCAGCTTAGCAGCGGGAGGGGAGACCCAGTACTTC
TRBD1	TRBV29-1	once	TRBJ2-4	CSAADRGKNIQYF	TGCAGCGCTGCGGACAGGGGAAAAAACATTCAGTACTTC
-	TRBV10-3	-	TRBJ1-2	CAISESGGGSYGYTF	TGTGCCATCAGTGAGTCCGGAGGGGGGAGCTATGGCTACACCTTC
-	TRBV25-1	-	TRBJ1-2	CASSESLAGANYGYTF	TGTGCCAGCAGTGAATCGTTGGCAGGGGCTAACTATGGCTACACCTTC